This T cell receptor (beta chain) was identified in a study of vaccination effects on CD4 cells after COVID-19. General study results and limits: Clones that were induced by infection or by vaccine showed marked contraction late after vaccination.

Profiled with immunoSEQ multiplex PCR; TCRdb holds only in-frame clones, not every one. This sample carries tens of thousands of clones, about 70% of them seen once, and the ten largest clones take 2.5% to 3%. Within the ViraFEST assay, antigen-specific CD4+ T cells underwent expansion with viral peptide pools prior to sequencing. After roughly 11 days in culture, the CD4+ T cells were isolated. Vaccine recipients, nucleocapsid antibody negative, had no prior SARS-CoV-2 infection. This clone was seen a single time. Its specificity is not known. The CDR3 has 15 residues. CDR1 and CDR2 (germline): MNHEY, SMNVEV (reference sequence). With V trimmed by 6 bases and J by 5 bases, 10 bases remained unmatched.

The receptor comes from a human donor who received a COVID-19 vaccine. This chain uses TRBV27 with TRBJ1-2, with 9 bases identical to TRBD1. The specimen was CD4+ T cells from PBMCs cultured with HCoV-NL63 spike peptides, collected before COVID-19 vaccination. The CDR3 reads CASSPAGTGTYGYTF. For the CDR3, the DNA is TGTGCCAGCAGCCCGGCCGGGACAGGGACTTATGGCTACACCTTC.